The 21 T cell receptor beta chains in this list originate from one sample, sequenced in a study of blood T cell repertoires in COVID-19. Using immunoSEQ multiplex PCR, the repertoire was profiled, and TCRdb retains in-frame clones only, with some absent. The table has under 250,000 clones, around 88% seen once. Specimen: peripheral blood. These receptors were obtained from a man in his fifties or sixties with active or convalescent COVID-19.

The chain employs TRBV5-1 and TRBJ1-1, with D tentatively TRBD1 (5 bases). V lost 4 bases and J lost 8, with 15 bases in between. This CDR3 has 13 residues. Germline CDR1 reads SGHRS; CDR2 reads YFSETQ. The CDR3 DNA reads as TGCGCCAGCAGCCCGGACACTTGGAGAGAAGCTTTCTTT. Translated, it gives CASSPDTWREAFF.

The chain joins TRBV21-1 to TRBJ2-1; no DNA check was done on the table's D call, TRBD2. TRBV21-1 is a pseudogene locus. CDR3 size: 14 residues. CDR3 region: CASTGGGNYNEQFF. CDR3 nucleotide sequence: TGTGCCAGCACGGGTGGCGGGAACTACAATGAGCAGTTCTTC.

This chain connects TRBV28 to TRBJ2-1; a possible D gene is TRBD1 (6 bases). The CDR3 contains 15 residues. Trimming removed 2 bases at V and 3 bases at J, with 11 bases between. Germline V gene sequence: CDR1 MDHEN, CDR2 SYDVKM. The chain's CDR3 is CASSLTGLNYNEQFF. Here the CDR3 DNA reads TGTGCCAGCAGTTTAACAGGGCTTAACTACAATGAGCAGTTCTTC.

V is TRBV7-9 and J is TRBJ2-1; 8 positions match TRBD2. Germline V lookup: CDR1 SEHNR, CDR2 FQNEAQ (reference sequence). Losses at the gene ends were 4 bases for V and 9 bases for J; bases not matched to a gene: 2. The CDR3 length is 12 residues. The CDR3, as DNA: TGTGCCAGCAGCTCTCTAGCGGGTGAGCAGTTCTTC. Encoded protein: CASSSLAGEQFF.

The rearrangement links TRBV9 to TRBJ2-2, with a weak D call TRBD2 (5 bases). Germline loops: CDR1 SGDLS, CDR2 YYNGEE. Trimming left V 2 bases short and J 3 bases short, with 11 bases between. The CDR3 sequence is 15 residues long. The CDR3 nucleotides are TGTGCCAGCAGCGTGGAGGCCCAGTACACCGGGGAGCTGTTTTTT. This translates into CASSVEAQYTGELFF.

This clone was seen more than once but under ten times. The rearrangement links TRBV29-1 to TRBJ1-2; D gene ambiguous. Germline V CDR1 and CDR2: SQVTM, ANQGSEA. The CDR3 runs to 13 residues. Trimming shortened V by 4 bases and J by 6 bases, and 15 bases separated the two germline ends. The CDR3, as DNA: TGCAGCGTTGGTGGGGAGCAATGGGATGGCTACACCTTC. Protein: CSVGGEQWDGYTF.

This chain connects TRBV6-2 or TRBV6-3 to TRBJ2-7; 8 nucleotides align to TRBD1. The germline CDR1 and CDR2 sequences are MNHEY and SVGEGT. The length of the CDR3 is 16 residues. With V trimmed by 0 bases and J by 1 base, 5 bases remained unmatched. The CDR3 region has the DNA TGTGCCAGCAGTTACTCGGCCAGGGGGCTTTCCTACGAGCAGTACTTC. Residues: CASSYSARGLSYEQYF.

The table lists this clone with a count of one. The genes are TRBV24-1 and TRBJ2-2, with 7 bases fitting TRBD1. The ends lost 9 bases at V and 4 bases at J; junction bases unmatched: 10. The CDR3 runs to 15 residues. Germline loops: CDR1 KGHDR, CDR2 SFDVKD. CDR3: CATQQGGVGTGELFF. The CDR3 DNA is TGTGCCACCCAGCAAGGGGGCGTCGGCACCGGGGAGCTGTTTTTT.

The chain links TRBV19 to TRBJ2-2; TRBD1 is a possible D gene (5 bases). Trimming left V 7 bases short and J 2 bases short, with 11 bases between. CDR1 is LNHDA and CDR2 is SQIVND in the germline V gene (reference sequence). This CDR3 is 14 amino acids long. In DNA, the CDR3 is TGTGCCAGTATCTCAGGGCAAAACACCGGGGAGCTGTTTTTT. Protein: CASISGQNTGELFF.

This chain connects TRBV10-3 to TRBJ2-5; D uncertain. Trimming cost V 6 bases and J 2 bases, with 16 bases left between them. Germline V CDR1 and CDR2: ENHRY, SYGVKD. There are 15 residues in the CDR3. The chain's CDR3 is CAIRKGAGEQETQYF. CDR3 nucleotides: TGTGCCATCAGGAAAGGAGCCGGCGAACAAGAGACCCAGTACTTC.

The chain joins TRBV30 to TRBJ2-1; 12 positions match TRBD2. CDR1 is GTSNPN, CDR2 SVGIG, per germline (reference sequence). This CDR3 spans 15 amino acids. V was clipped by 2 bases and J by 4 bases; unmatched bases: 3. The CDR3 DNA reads TGTGCCTGGAGTCCTACTAGCGGGGGGTACAATGAGCAGTTCTTC. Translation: CAWSPTSGGYNEQFF.

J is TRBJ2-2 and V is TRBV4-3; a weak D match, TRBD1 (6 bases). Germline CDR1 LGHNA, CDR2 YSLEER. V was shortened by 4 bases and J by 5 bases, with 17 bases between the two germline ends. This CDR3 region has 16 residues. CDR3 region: CASSRAWGRRTGELFF. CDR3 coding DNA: TGCGCCAGCAGCCGAGCCTGGGGGCGCAGAACCGGGGAGCTGTTTTTT.

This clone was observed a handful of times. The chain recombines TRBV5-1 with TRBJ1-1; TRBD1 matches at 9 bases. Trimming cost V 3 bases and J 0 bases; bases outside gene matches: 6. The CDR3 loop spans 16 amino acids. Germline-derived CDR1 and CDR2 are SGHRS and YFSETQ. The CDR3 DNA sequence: TGCGCCAGCAGCTCTGGACAGGGGCACATGAACACTGAAGCTTTCTTT. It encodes CASSSGQGHMNTEAFF.

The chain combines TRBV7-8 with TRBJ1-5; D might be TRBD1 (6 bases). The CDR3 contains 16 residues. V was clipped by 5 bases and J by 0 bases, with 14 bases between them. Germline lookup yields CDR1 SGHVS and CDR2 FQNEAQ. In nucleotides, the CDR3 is TGTGCCAGCAGCCCTGGGACACCTTATAGCAATCAGCCCCAGCATTTT. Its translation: CASSPGTPYSNQPQHF.

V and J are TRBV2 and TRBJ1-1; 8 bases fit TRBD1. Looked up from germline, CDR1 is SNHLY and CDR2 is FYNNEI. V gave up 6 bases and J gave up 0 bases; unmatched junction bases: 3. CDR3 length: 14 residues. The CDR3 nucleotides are TGTGCCAGCAGAGAGACAGGGGTGAACACTGAAGCTTTCTTT. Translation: CASRETGVNTEAFF.

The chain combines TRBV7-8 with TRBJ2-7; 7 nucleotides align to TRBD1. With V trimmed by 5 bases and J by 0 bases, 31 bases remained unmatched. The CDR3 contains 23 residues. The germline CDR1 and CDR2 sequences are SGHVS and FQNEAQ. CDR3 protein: CASSPVFRSRGRGSHSSSYEQYF. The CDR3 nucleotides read TGTGCCAGCAGCCCTGTATTCCGGTCGAGGGGCAGGGGGTCTCATAGCAGCTCCTACGAGCAGTACTTC.

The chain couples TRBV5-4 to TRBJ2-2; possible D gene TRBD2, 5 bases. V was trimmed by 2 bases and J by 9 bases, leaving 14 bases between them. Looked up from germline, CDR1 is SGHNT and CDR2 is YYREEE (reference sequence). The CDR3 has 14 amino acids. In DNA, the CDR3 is TGTGCCAGCAGCTTAGGAAGTCGGGGTCGGGAGCTGTTTTTT. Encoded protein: CASSLGSRGRELFF.

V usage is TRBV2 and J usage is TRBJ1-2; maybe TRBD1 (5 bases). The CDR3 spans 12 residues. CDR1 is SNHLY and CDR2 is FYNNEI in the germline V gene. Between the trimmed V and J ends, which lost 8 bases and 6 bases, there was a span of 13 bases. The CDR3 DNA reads TGTGCCAGCGGGGGACTGAGAGATGGCTACACCTTC. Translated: CASGGLRDGYTF.

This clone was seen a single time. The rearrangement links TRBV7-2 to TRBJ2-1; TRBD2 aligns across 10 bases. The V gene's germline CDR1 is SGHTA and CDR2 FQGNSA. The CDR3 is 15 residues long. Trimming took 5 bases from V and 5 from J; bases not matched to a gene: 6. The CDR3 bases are TGTGCCAGCAGCAGAAGCGGGGGGGCCCACAATGAGCAGTTCTTC. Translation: CASSRSGGAHNEQFF.

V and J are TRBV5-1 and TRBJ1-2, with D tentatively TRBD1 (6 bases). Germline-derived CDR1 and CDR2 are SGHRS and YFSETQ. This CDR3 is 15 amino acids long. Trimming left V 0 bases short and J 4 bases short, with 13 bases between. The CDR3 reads CASSLGGGSGYGYTF. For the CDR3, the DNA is TGCGCCAGCAGCTTGGGAGGGGGTTCCGGCTATGGCTACACCTTC.

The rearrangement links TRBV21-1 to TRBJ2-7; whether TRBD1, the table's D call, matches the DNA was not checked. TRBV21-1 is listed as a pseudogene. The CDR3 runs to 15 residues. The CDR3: CASNLRDRGLYEQYF. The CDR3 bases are TGTGCCAGCAACCTCCGGGACAGGGGATTATACGAGCAGTACTTC.